This T cell receptor (beta chain) appears in the sequencing data of a study of blood T cell repertoires in COVID-19 (dated by TCRdb to the early 2020s). With respect to the entire study: Samples from collaborators originated in the United States, Italy and Spain and spanned both the acute and convalescent phases of COVID-19. The repertoires were made available in a free public database intended to serve as a resource for research on the immune response to SARS-CoV-2. Nearly every sample came with metadata listing a de-identified subject ID, COVID-19 status, age in years and sex. Where HLA class I and class II types were available, the types were taken from metadata supplied by the sample provider, not from assay-based typing. Subjects who had been exposed to COVID-19, were actively infected with it, or had recovered from it provided the deeply sampled blood TCRbeta repertoires that made up the dataset. The material from the prospective study consisted of cDNA or gDNA derived from T cells, B-cell-depleted T cells, or PBMCs. The samples were drawn from the first 160 participants of the ongoing ImmuneRACE study and from roughly 1,300 subjects provided by 6 global collaborators.

As concerns this clone: No cognate antigen has been identified for it. Per-base quality was not reported, and no clone a single base away is much larger than it.

The immunoSEQ Assay, a bias-controlled multiplex PCR, was used to amplify TCRbeta CDR3 regions from genomic DNA. On the authors' methods: The number of nucleated cells in each sample was estimated by amplification of reference gene primers within the assay. To quantify the absolute abundance of each unique TCRbeta CDR3 rearrangement, sequence reads were collapsed and filtered. Productive Simpson clonality was computed per sample as the square root of Simpson's diversity index over productive rearrangements. This is the immuneACCESS table as TCRdb keeps it, with only in-frame sequences that have V and J called. A part of the clones is gone; compared with another copy, unresolved V genes explain less than half, and the rest is unexplained. V and J calls and clone size come straight from that table; D and trimming were deduced from the DNA. The sample has about 160,000 clones on record, about 90% of them singletons. The ten largest clones capture 4.8% of the sample.

Inclusive of the bounding cysteine and phenylalanine, the CDR3 is 16 residues long. Only the CDR3 part of the read is kept: 48 bases, read in frame from the first base. From V the trimming removes 4 bases and from J it removes 1 base, while the gene matches leave 6 bases of the junction unaccounted for. CDR1 and CDR2 (KGHDR, SFDVKD) derive from the germline V gene. Beyond this particular receptor, the publication reports: How much clinical and demographic metadata was included differed by source and by participant, and the metadata was provided uncurated.

One collaborating source in Seattle enrolled patients while the patients were actively infected and followed the patients over time throughout the course of disease. Each collaborating institution followed its own protocols to collect whole blood in K2EDTA tubes. For TCRbeta analysis, collaborators shipped samples as frozen whole blood, isolated PBMCs, or DNA extracted from either of those sample types. Specimen: peripheral blood. The source is a man in his thirties or forties with COVID-19, enrolled during active disease. The chain was built from TRBV24-1 and TRBJ1-1, with 9 junctional bases fitting TRBD1. The CDR3 region reads CATSEGTGTGNTEAFF. The nucleotide sequence is TGTGCCACCAGTGAGGGGACAGGGACGGGGAACACTGAAGCTTTCTTT.